What follows describes a single T cell receptor beta chain. This clonotype appeared a single time. Its antigen target is currently unknown. Base-call qualities are not available, and no considerably larger clone is one nucleotide away. A lone read is weak support. This sample is part of a study of tumor-infiltrating lymphocytes in primary liver carcinoma listed by TCRdb under 2017. Background for the entire study: Hepatocellular carcinoma (four) or combined HCC and intrahepatic cholangiocarcinoma (one) was present in the five patients, who were three men and two women aged 30 to 69 years. Each sample produced roughly 3.5 to 8 million productive TCRbeta reads, and read depth showed no significant difference between tissue types. The five patients had tumors staged T1-T3 N0M0, with maximum diameters ranging from about 4 to 10 cm. Across five regions of each liver tumor, along with adjacent normal tissue and blood, the study brought together TCRbeta repertoire sequencing, expression microarrays and whole-exome sequencing. Repertoires from technical replicates were highly reproducible, with mean shared-clone rates about 0.88 and correlation coefficients above 0.95. A total of approximately 35 specimens from 5 patients underwent TCRbeta repertoire sequencing, comprising approximately 25 tumor regions, 5 adjacent noncancerous liver tissues and 5 peripheral blood samples. Agilent mRNA microarray profiling was performed on the approximately 25 tumor region samples to relate TCRbeta repertoire diversity to the local molecular phenotype.

Without any cell sorting, total RNA and DNA were extracted together from 20-30 mg of bulk tissue using the AllPrep DNA/RNA mini kit. Surgical resection was performed in China between late 2015 and March 2016 on about 5 patients with histopathologically diagnosed primary liver carcinoma. At the time of sampling, the patients were treatment-naive and had chronic HBV infection. Five spatially separated regions were sampled per tumor: superior, inferior, left-lateral and right-lateral poles, plus the tumor centre. According to histology, viable tumor cells made up more than 80% of every tumor sample. Fresh tumor and adjacent tissue pieces were bisected, with one half stored in RNAlater at -80 degrees C and the other half sent for histology. Starting from 450 to 500 ng total RNA, TCRbeta-specific cDNA was produced by reverse transcription with a constant-region primer and ProtoScript II reverse transcriptase. TCRbeta libraries were built with three nested multiplex PCR rounds, a slightly modified ARM-PCR procedure. Multiplex TRBV1-TRBV30 forward primers and a Cbeta reverse primer were used in the first two PCR rounds, each of which was run for approximately 10 cycles. Sample barcodes and Illumina adapters were added in a final 25-cycle PCR using Deep VentR polymerase. Amplicons of 200-500 bp were gel-purified with a QIAquick gel extraction kit before sequencing. The TCRbeta amplicons were sequenced with 250-bp paired-end reads on an Illumina HiSeq 2500. From the authors' description of their analysis: Trimmomatic v0.33 was used to quality-trim the reads, and FLASH v1.2.11 was used to merge paired reads so that full CDR3 sequences could be recovered. V, D and J germline segments were assigned to the rearranged TCRbeta sequences by MiGEC v1.2.1b. Clonotype statistics and Shannon-Wiener diversity indices were computed with VDJtools v1.0.0. Except for diversity analysis, only each sample's 250 most abundant clonotypes were used in subsequent analyses to reduce sampling bias. In-frame beta chains were kept once TCRdb had trimmed the public reads at Q25 with fastp and called clones with MiXCR. Rows with one shared CDR3 protein collapse into an entry with the most common genes and DNA. TCRdb's processing, not the study's, gives the V and J calls here. The sample table contains under 90,000 distinct CDR3 sequences; only one count was recorded for around 70% of them. In total, the top ten clones hold 15% to 20% of the sample.

V and J lose 8 bases and 6 bases, and a span of 19 bases separates them. Via the germline V gene, CDR1 is MGHDK and CDR2 SYGVNS. Including the terminal cysteine and phenylalanine, the CDR3 comprises 15 residues. Just the 45-base CDR3 DNA is kept, in frame starting at base 1. Study-wide findings and limitations: Only about 7.5-25% of top clones were found in all five regions of a tumor, suggesting spatial heterogeneity of tumor-infiltrating T cells. Bulk unsorted samples precluded comparing CD4+ and CD8+ T cell repertoires. The top 250 clones accounted for a significantly greater share of the repertoire in tumors than in blood (p = 0.039). Only the TCR beta chain was sequenced, which likely underestimates true repertoire diversity because unpaired alpha chains were not captured. Repertoire overlap was higher between tumor regions (mean about 35%) than tumor-adjacent (roughly 17%) or tumor-blood (roughly 14%) pairs, consistent with antigen-driven expansion. Only five patients were included in the study, and the authors note that the findings should be validated in a larger study.

The sequenced sample consisted of liver tumor tissue from sampling region 1. The cell subset or site label, as the study defines it: tumor region T1, superior pole. The chain was built from TRBV25-1 and TRBJ1-4; D gene: possibly TRBD1, on 5 matching bases. The clonotype originates from a man in his forties with primary liver carcinoma and hepatitis B virus infection. At the DNA level, the sequence is TGTGCCAGCGGTCCGGGGCAGAGTAGATATGAAAAACTGTTTTTT. It codes for CASGPGQSRYEKLFF.